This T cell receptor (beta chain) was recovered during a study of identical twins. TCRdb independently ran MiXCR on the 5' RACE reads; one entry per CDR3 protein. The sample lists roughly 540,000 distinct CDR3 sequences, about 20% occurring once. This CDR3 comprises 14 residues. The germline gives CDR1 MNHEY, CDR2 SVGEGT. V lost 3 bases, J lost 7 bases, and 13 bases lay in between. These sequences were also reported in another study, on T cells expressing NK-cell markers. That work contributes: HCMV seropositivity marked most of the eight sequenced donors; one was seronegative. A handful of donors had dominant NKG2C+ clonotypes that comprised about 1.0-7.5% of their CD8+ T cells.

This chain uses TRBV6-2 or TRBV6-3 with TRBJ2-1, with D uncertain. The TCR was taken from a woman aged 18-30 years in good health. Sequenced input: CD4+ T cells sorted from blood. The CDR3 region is CASSYVAVGNEQFF. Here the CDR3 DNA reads TGTGCCAGCAGTTATGTGGCAGTTGGAAATGAGCAGTTCTTC.